The T cell receptor beta chain under discussion was sequenced for a study of Graves' ophthalmopathy and Graves' hyperthyroidism. Amplification targeted the TCR beta CDR3 regions, with RNA transcripts as the source material. HTBI primers served in a first-round RT-PCR, which a second-round multiplex PCR followed. From the multiplex PCR reads, TCRdb called clonotypes with MiXCR, one entry per CDR3 protein. The sample holds 560,000 or so distinct CDR3 sequences; 35% to 40% are singletons and the top ten take 3.5% to 5%. The CDR3 spans 18 residues. Trimming removed 2 bases from V and 8 bases from J; junction bases left unmatched: 18. Germline CDR1 and CDR2: MNHNS and SASEGT.

Source material: peripheral blood or thyroid tissue (not recorded which). V usage is TRBV6-1 and J usage is TRBJ1-2, with TRBD1 matching over 9 bases. The TCR sequence derives from an adult man with Graves' hyperthyroidism. The CDR3 DNA sequence: TGTGCCAGCAGTGAAACGGTGGTCCCGGGACAGGGATCAGGAGGCTACACCTTC. Its translation is CASSETVVPGQGSGGYTF.